This TCR beta chain came from a study of cytomegalovirus exposure and HLA in healthy donors. Findings and caveats of the study: What a later analysis showed was that several of the most significant clusters appeared linked to common viral pathogens.

V was pared by 4 bases and J by 7 bases, with 7 bases of the junction left unmatched. CDR1 and CDR2 from the germline V gene are SGDLS and YYNGEE. This CDR3 is built from 14 residues. As regards this clone: Its antigen is not identified.

PCR involved 60 Vbeta and 13 Jbeta primers. Sequencing used immunoSEQ multiplex PCR; TCRdb keeps in-frame clones, though not all of them. The data show about 180,000 clones, approximately 72% seen once. This receptor was taken from a female donor in good health and CMV-seronegative. Sequencing was performed on PBMCs. The V gene is TRBV9, the J gene TRBJ2-2, with 7 nucleotides matching TRBD1. DNA for the CDR3: TGTGCCAGCAGCATTACAGGGGTAGGCGGGGAGCTGTTTTTT. Translating it yields CASSITGVGGELFF.